The 29 T cell receptor beta chains in this list originate from one sample, sequenced in a study of cytotoxic CD8 clonotypes in ibrutinib-treated CLL. Produced via immunoSEQ multiplex PCR; TCRdb's table is partial and in-frame only. Of approximately 140,000 clones in the sample, 91% were seen once. The source was PBMCs, collected after 12 months of ibrutinib treatment. The receptors shown here come from a human donor with chronic lymphocytic leukemia.

V usage is TRBV6-5 and J usage is TRBJ2-1; 8 nucleotides match TRBD1. Germline V CDR1 and CDR2: MNHEY, SVGAGI. The CDR3 sequence is 15 residues long. J was trimmed by 4 bases and V by 7 bases; bases with no gene match: 9. DNA of the CDR3: TGTGCCAGCACACAGAGATACAGGGGGTACAATGAGCAGTTCTTC. Encoded protein: CASTQRYRGYNEQFF.

V usage is TRBV6-1 and J usage is TRBJ2-1, with TRBD2 matching 9 bases. The CDR3 is 16 amino acids. The junction had 6 bases not matched to a gene; V was cut back by 1 base and J by 5 bases. Germline values: CDR1 MNHNS, CDR2 SASEGT. CDR3 amino acids: CASSEGTSVRNNEQFF. CDR3 DNA: TGTGCCAGCAGTGAAGGGACTAGCGTTCGAAACAATGAGCAGTTCTTC.

The V call is TRBV5-1, the J call TRBJ1-2; no definite D call. With 0 bases removed from V and 0 bases from J, the gap between germline ends came to 9 bases. The CDR3 covers 15 residues. Germline values: CDR1 SGHRS, CDR2 YFSETQ. CDR3 loop: CASSLGAKANYGYTF. In DNA form, the CDR3 reads TGCGCCAGCAGCTTGGGCGCAAAAGCTAACTATGGCTACACCTTC. Based on the CDR3 plus reference TRBV5-1 and TRBJ1-2, the full variable domain is KAGVTQTPRYLIKTRGQQVTLSCSPISGHRSVSWYQQTPGQGLQFLFEYFSETQRNKGNFPGRFSGRQFSNSRSEMNVSTLELGDSALYLCASSLGAKANYGYTFGSGTRLTVV.

The chain has TRBV4-1 and TRBJ1-1, with a weak D call TRBD1 (5 bases). Germline CDR1 is MGHRA and CDR2 is YSYEKL. This CDR3 region has 15 residues. V was clipped by 0 bases and J by 0 bases, with 8 bases between them. The CDR3 nucleotides read TGCGCCAGCAGCCAAGACCCCAGGGTGAACACTGAAGCTTTCTTT. Translation: CASSQDPRVNTEAFF.

The chain employs TRBV14 and TRBJ2-3, with D possibly TRBD1 on 6 matching bases. The CDR3 contains 15 residues. Germline V gene sequence: CDR1 SGHDN, CDR2 FVKESK. Trimming stripped 6 bases from V and 6 bases from J, with 19 bases between. CDR3 sequence: CASSYGQWESDTQYF. The CDR3 region has the DNA TGTGCCAGCAGTTACGGACAGTGGGAGAGTGATACGCAGTATTTT.

This clone appeared a single time. The rearrangement uses TRBV5-6 and TRBJ2-5, with TRBD1 matching over 7 bases. The germline gives CDR1 SGHDT, CDR2 YYEEEE. The V segment lost 4 bases and the J segment 0 bases; nucleotides outside the gene matches: 12. The CDR3 consists of 17 residues. In DNA, the CDR3 is TGTGCCAGCAGCGAAGGACAGGCCGGAAAGTACCAAGAGACCCAGTACTTC. Protein product: CASSEGQAGKYQETQYF.

This chain connects TRBV2 to TRBJ1-3; a possible D gene is TRBD1 (5 bases). This CDR3 contains 17 residues. V was cut by 4 bases and J by 2 bases, with 18 bases left in between. Germline values: CDR1 SNHLY, CDR2 FYNNEI. The DNA of the CDR3 is TGTGCCAGCAGTGCCCACGGGGGGGGTTGGGCTGGAAACACCATATATTTT. Translated: CASSAHGGGWAGNTIYF.

The rearrangement joins TRBV11-2 to TRBJ2-7; 9 nucleotides match TRBD2. Unmatched junction bases numbered 12, after V lost 5 bases and J lost 4 bases. This CDR3 spans 16 amino acids. The germline CDR1 and CDR2 sequences are SGHAT and FQNNGV. The CDR3 nucleotides read TGTGCCAGCAGCCGTCACTTAGCGGGAGTACAATACGAGCAGTACTTC. Translated: CASSRHLAGVQYEQYF.

The CDR3, as DNA: TGTGCCAGCAGCTTAGAGCCAGGGTCGTTTTTCTTT. Protein product: CASSLEPGSFFF. The chain has TRBV11-2 and TRBJ1-1, with TRBD1 as a possible D gene (5 bases). The length of the CDR3 is 12 residues. Trimming took off 0 bases at V and 13 bases at J, with 12 bases between the two ends. In germline, CDR1 is SGHAT, CDR2 FQNNGV.

The chain carries TRBV29-1 and TRBJ1-3; 7 nucleotides match TRBD1. Germline CDR1 is SQVTM and CDR2 is ANQGSEA. The CDR3 contains 13 residues. Losses at the gene ends were 5 bases for V and 5 bases for J; bases not matched to a gene: 6. The CDR3 sequence: CSVITDRRNTIYF. The DNA for the CDR3 is TGCAGCGTTATAACGGACAGGCGAAACACCATATATTTT.

The rearrangement links TRBV10-3 to TRBJ2-7; D gene unclear. This CDR3 spans 16 amino acids. CDR1 and CDR2 (germline): ENHRY, SYGVKD. With 1 base removed from V and 1 base from J, the gap between germline ends came to 14 bases. The CDR3 sequence: CAISEFRLLGSYEQYF. CDR3 nucleotide sequence: TGTGCCATCAGTGAGTTCAGGCTCCTTGGGTCCTACGAGCAGTACTTC.

This chain uses TRBV27 with TRBJ2-1; 11 nucleotides match TRBD2. V dropped 2 bases and J dropped 4; count of bases not matched to a gene: 1. Germline V gene lookup returns CDR1 MNHEY and CDR2 SMNVEV (reference sequence). This CDR3 region has 15 residues. In DNA form, the CDR3 reads TGTGCCAGCAGTTTAGGGACTAGCGGTTACAATGAGCAGTTCTTC. Its protein is CASSLGTSGYNEQFF.

The chain recombines TRBV11-2 with TRBJ1-1, with a possible D match to TRBD1 (6 bases). Germline CDR1 reads SGHAT; CDR2 reads FQNNGV. Between the trimmed V and J ends, which lost 10 bases and 4 bases, there was a span of 19 bases. The CDR3 loop spans 14 amino acids. The CDR3: CATCLGGGLTEAFF. CDR3 bases: TGTGCCACGTGCTTAGGGGGGGGACTCACTGAAGCTTTCTTT.

This rearrangement joins TRBV5-6 to TRBJ2-3; D is unresolved. Germline V gene sequence: CDR1 SGHDT, CDR2 YYEEEE. Trimming cost V 1 base and J 1 base, with 4 bases left between them. The CDR3 totals 13 residues. CDR3 nucleotides: TGTGCCAGCAGCTTGTTAGGCACAGATACGCAGTATTTT. Protein: CASSLLGTDTQYF.

The chain carries TRBV7-2 and TRBJ2-1; the D call may be TRBD1 or TRBD2 (5 bases each). The CDR3 totals 16 residues. CDR1 and CDR2 from the germline V gene are SGHTA and FQGNSA. Trimming removed 0 bases at V and 7 bases at J, with 16 bases between. The CDR3 DNA is TGTGCCAGCAGCTTAGCGAGGGGAACGCCGTCGAATGAGCAGTTCTTC. It specifies CASSLARGTPSNEQFF.

This chain joins TRBV28 and TRBJ2-5; maybe TRBD2 (6 bases). CDR1 and CDR2 (germline): MDHEN, SYDVKM. Deletions cut 4 bases from V and 5 bases from J, with 17 bases between. The CDR3 length is 15 residues. The CDR3 region is CASSYISTGRETQYF. The CDR3 region has the DNA TGTGCCAGCAGTTACATCAGCACTGGGAGGGAGACCCAGTACTTC.

The J gene is TRBJ2-1, the V gene TRBV19; D might be TRBD2 (6 bases). CDR1 is LNHDA, CDR2 SQIVND, per germline (reference sequence). The CDR3 sequence is 15 residues long. V was trimmed by 1 base and J by 2 bases, leaving 9 bases between them. DNA for the CDR3: TGTGCCAGTAGTATAGGGCCGGGAGCCTACAATGAGCAGTTCTTC. Translation: CASSIGPGAYNEQFF. The whole variable domain, filled in from reference TRBV19 and TRBJ2-1, reads DGGITQSPKYLFRKEGQNVTLSCEQNLNHDAMYWYRQDPGQGLRLIYYSQIVNDFQKGDIAEGYSVSREKKESFPLTVTSAQKNPTAFYLCASSIGPGAYNEQFFGPGTRLTVL.

V and J are TRBV7-9 and TRBJ2-1, with 7 bases aligning to TRBD2. The length of the CDR3 is 15 residues. With V trimmed by 1 base and J by 7 bases, 7 bases remained unmatched. The germline gives CDR1 SEHNR, CDR2 FQNEAQ (reference sequence). CDR3 protein: CASSLGGSIWNEQFF. DNA for the CDR3: TGTGCCAGCAGCTTAGGCGGGAGCATTTGGAATGAGCAGTTCTTC.

The gene calls are TRBV6-5 and TRBJ1-3; tentative D call: TRBD1 (6 bases). V lost 1 base to trimming and J lost 2 bases, with 9 bases between them. This CDR3 region has 15 residues. Germline lookup yields CDR1 MNHEY and CDR2 SVGAGI. Here the CDR3 reads CASSYYGGPGNTIYF. CDR3 coding DNA: TGTGCCAGCAGTTACTATGGGGGGCCTGGAAACACCATATATTTT.

The rearrangement joins TRBV28 to TRBJ1-1; no clear D gene. Trimming took 3 bases from V and 5 from J, leaving 13 bases between them. Germline CDR1 and CDR2: MDHEN and SYDVKM. This CDR3 is 14 amino acids long. The CDR3 nucleotides are TGTGCCAGCAGTTTGTGGGTAGCCTGGACTGAAGCTTTCTTT. It specifies CASSLWVAWTEAFF.

A single count supports this clone. The chain recombines TRBV27 with TRBJ2-7; 16 nucleotides line up with TRBD2. The ends lost 7 bases at V and 3 bases at J; junction bases unmatched: 12. The CDR3 consists of 18 residues. CDR1 MNHEY and CDR2 SMNVEV come from the germline V gene (reference sequence). In DNA form, the CDR3 reads TGTGCCAGCAAAATGGGGGCGGGACTAGCGGGAGGGTACTACGAGCAGTACTTC. Its translation: CASKMGAGLAGGYYEQYF.

The chain carries TRBV15 and TRBJ2-3; weak D call: TRBD1 (7 bases). This CDR3 is 14 amino acids long. The germline V and J ends were trimmed by 6 bases and 2 bases, with 12 bases remaining between them. Germline CDR1 LNHNV, CDR2 YYDKDF (reference sequence). CDR3 in DNA: TGTGCCACCAGGGGGGGACAGCTCACAGATACGCAGTATTTT. Translation: CATRGGQLTDTQYF.

This clone was counted between two and nine times. The chain couples TRBV9 to TRBJ1-4; 8 bases map to TRBD1. CDR1 is SGDLS, CDR2 YYNGEE, per germline. The CDR3 is 14 residues long. Trimming at V came to 3 bases and at J to 8 bases, leaving 6 bases not matched to a gene. The CDR3 DNA sequence: TGTGCCAGCAGCGCCGGACAGGGAAAAGAAAAACTGTTTTTT. Its protein product is CASSAGQGKEKLFF.

The chain couples TRBV7-2 to TRBJ2-3, with 7 bases matching TRBD1. The CDR3 loop spans 13 amino acids. Germline V CDR1 and CDR2: SGHTA, FQGNSA. V gave up 5 bases and J gave up 6 bases; unmatched junction bases: 5. CDR3 in DNA: TGTGCCAGCAGCGAATCCAGGGGGGATACGCAGTATTTT. Its translation is CASSESRGDTQYF.

The rearrangement joins TRBV29-1 to TRBJ2-5; D is perhaps TRBD1 (7 bases). Germline CDR1 and CDR2: SQVTM and ANQGSEA. The CDR3 covers 14 residues. The ends were cut back, 7 bases at V and 4 bases at J, with 19 bases in the middle. The CDR3 bases are TGCAGCGCCATAACGTGGCAGGGGGGAGAGACCCAGTACTTC. Protein: CSAITWQGGETQYF.

This chain connects TRBV7-2 to TRBJ1-5; a possible D gene is TRBD1 (5 bases). The V end was cut by 5 bases, the J end by 1 base, with 15 bases between. The V gene's germline CDR1 is SGHTA and CDR2 FQGNSA. The CDR3 has 16 residues. The DNA of the CDR3 is TGTGCCAGCAGCAATGTGGGGGAAGGGAGCAATCAGCCCCAGCATTTT. It translates to CASSNVGEGSNQPQHF.

The J gene is TRBJ2-5, the V gene TRBV29-1; D uncertain. The CDR3 loop spans 15 amino acids. Germline CDR1 SQVTM, CDR2 ANQGSEA. The ends were cut back, 6 bases at V and 5 bases at J, with 22 bases in the middle. DNA of the CDR3: TGCAGCGTCTACCTAGGACCGCCCCTCGGGGAGACCCAGTACTTC. This gives the protein CSVYLGPPLGETQYF. Based on the CDR3 plus reference TRBV29-1 and TRBJ2-5, the full variable domain is SAVISQKPSRDICQRGTSLTIQCQVDSQVTMMFWYRQQPGQSLTLIATANQGSEATYESGFVIDKFPISRPNLTFSTLTVSNMSPEDSSIYLCSVYLGPPLGETQYFGPGTRLLVL.

CDR3 amino acids: CASSLSRRGDYEQYF. In nucleotides, the CDR3 is TGTGCCAGCAGCTTGTCCCGACGGGGAGACTACGAGCAGTACTTC. The J gene is TRBJ2-7, the V gene TRBV5-8, with D possibly matching TRBD2 (5 bases). Trimming pared 1 base from V and 3 bases from J, leaving 14 bases between. From germline, CDR1 is SGHTS and CDR2 YDEGEE. The CDR3 is made up of 15 amino acids.

As for this clone: The sample holds other DNA sequences that translate to the same CDR3. V usage is TRBV18 and J usage is TRBJ1-1; D gene unclear. V dropped 6 bases and J dropped 1 base, with 9 bases sitting between them. Germline assignment: CDR1 KGHSH and CDR2 LQKENI. The length of the CDR3 is 13 residues. CDR3 in amino acids: CASSPRGNTEAFF. The CDR3 bases are TGTGCCAGCTCGCCCCGGGGGAACACTGAAGCTTTCTTT.